The 30 T cell receptor beta chains below all came from one sample that was sequenced in a study of glioma-infiltrating T cells. Using RNA template, CDR3s of TCR alpha and beta were amplified with iRepertoire arm-PCR. From the multiplex PCR reads, TCRdb called clonotypes with MiXCR, one entry per CDR3 protein. The sample gives approximately 40,000 distinct CDR3 sequences, around 24% of which show up once; around 6.7% is in the top ten. Sequenced input: glioma tissue, nonneoplastic brain tissue, or PBMCs (not recorded which). The receptors shown here come from a human donor with low-grade glioma or glioblastoma, undergoing nonglioma brain surgery, or in good health (not recorded which).

This clonotype has ten or more counts. The V gene is TRBV28, the J gene TRBJ1-2, with D possibly TRBD1 on 5 matching bases. V was trimmed by 1 base and J by 7 bases, leaving 19 bases between them. CDR3 length: 16 amino acids. CDR1 MDHEN and CDR2 SYDVKM come from the germline V gene. As DNA, the CDR3 is TGTGCCAGCAGTTTATTGGTGACAGCTACGAACGGTGGCTACACCTTC. Residues: CASSLLVTATNGGYTF.

The table lists this clonotype with a few counts. The chain combines TRBV29-1 with TRBJ1-5; weak D call: TRBD1 (5 bases). There are 12 residues in the CDR3. V dropped 4 bases and J dropped 7 bases, with 11 bases sitting between them. Germline V gives CDR1 SQVTM, CDR2 ANQGSEA. In nucleotides, the CDR3 is TGCAGCGTTGTTATAAGGGGACAGCCCCAGCATTTT. It is translated as CSVVIRGQPQHF.

This clonotype occurred many times. This chain connects TRBV10-3 to TRBJ2-7; TRBD1 matches 7 bases. J lost 2 bases, V lost 6 bases, and 7 bases had no gene match. Germline values: CDR1 ENHRY, CDR2 SYGVKD. This CDR3 has 14 residues. The DNA for the CDR3 is TGTGCCATCAGGGCCGGGACAGAGACCTACGAGCAGTACTTC. Residues: CAIRAGTETYEQYF.

This clonotype was seen ten or more times. This chain joins TRBV7-2 and TRBJ2-1, with TRBD2 matching over 8 bases. Germline V CDR1 and CDR2: SGHTA, FQGNSA. The CDR3 extends over 15 amino acids. V trimming: 1 base; J trimming: 4 bases; junction bases outside the gene matches: 3. The CDR3 protein is CASSLVTSGYNEQFF. The DNA for the CDR3 is TGTGCCAGCAGCTTAGTTACTAGCGGTTACAATGAGCAGTTCTTC.

This clonotype was seen ten or more times. The chain carries TRBV20-1 and TRBJ2-5; D possibly corresponds to TRBD1 (6 bases). Trimming pared 8 bases from V and 4 bases from J, leaving 11 bases between. Looked up from germline, CDR1 is DFQATT and CDR2 is SNEGSKA (reference sequence). This CDR3 has 11 amino acids. Here the CDR3 reads CSTTRGETQYF. Written as DNA, the CDR3 is TGCAGTACCACCAGGGGAGAGACCCAGTACTTC.

This clonotype has a count of ten or more. This chain connects TRBV6-1 to TRBJ1-3, with D perhaps TRBD1 (6 bases). Trimming took 5 bases from V and 1 from J, leaving 12 bases between them. The CDR3 runs 15 residues. Per the germline V gene, CDR1 is MNHNS and CDR2 is SASEGT. CDR3 sequence: CASSQKGQSGNTIYF. The DNA of the CDR3 is TGTGCCAGCAGTCAGAAAGGACAGTCTGGAAACACCATATATTTT.

This clonotype was found many times. The chain joins TRBV27 to TRBJ1-1; D is ambiguous. The CDR3 length is 15 residues. Trimming removed 1 base from V and 0 bases from J, with 9 bases in between. Germline loops: CDR1 MNHEY, CDR2 SMNVEV (reference sequence). CDR3 DNA: TGTGCCAGCAGTTTATATGGGGATATGAACACTGAAGCTTTCTTT. Its translation is CASSLYGDMNTEAFF.

By sample fraction, this clonotype is medium-sized. CDR3: CASSPQASGTEAFF. Here the CDR3 DNA reads TGTGCCAGCAGTCCCCAGGCTTCTGGCACTGAAGCTTTCTTT. This chain joins TRBV6-1 and TRBJ1-1; D not resolved. Trimming left V 5 bases short and J 4 bases short, with 14 bases between. Germline CDR1 is MNHNS and CDR2 is SASEGT. This CDR3 region has 14 residues.

The table lists this clonotype with a count of one. V and J are TRBV27 and TRBJ1-1; 12 bases fit TRBD1. Looked up from germline, CDR1 is MNHEY and CDR2 is SMNVEV (reference sequence). The CDR3 sequence is 16 residues long. The V gene end was trimmed by 6 bases and the J gene end by 8 bases; junction bases not matched to a gene: 13. CDR3 in DNA: TGTGCCAGCAGAACCTGGGACAGGGGGCGTCGGACCGAAGCTTTCTTT. It codes for CASRTWDRGRRTEAFF.

This clonotype was recorded many times. The chain is built from TRBV7-9 and TRBJ2-7; TRBD1 aligns across 8 bases. CDR3 size: 14 residues. V gave up 4 bases and J gave up 6 bases; unmatched junction bases: 8. The germline V gene encodes CDR1 SEHNR and CDR2 FQNEAQ (reference sequence). As DNA, the CDR3 is TGTGCCAGCAGCTCTCCGGGGACAGGTATCGAGCAGTACGTC. Amino acid sequence: CASSSPGTGIEQYV.

At least ten counts were recorded for this clonotype. Lacking the conserved final phenylalanine or tryptophan, this CDR3 likely reflects a read error. It is unclear where the CDR3 begins or ends on the DNA, so no DNA is shown, and the CDR3 is as TCRdb lists it. The chain is built from TRBV3-1 and TRBJ2-1; TRBD2, the table's D call, was not compared with the DNA. Germline V gives CDR1 LGHDT, CDR2 YNNKEL (reference sequence). A total of 13 residues make up the CDR3, ends included. The CDR3 reads CASSPSTSGRLIL.

This clonotype was detected ten times or more. V and J are TRBV19 and TRBJ1-4; 8 bases are a match to TRBD1. The trim removed 3 bases at V and 5 bases at J, leaving 2 bases unmatched. CDR3 size: 14 residues. Germline V CDR1 and CDR2: LNHDA, SQIVND (reference sequence). For the CDR3, the DNA is TGTGCCAGTAGTATCGACAGGGGAAATGAAAAACTGTTTTTT. Residues: CASSIDRGNEKLFF.

This clonotype has at least ten counts. J is TRBJ2-3 and V is TRBV3-1; D unresolved. The CDR3 is 16 residues long. Per germline, CDR1 LGHDT and CDR2 YNNKEL (reference sequence). V lost 2 bases and J 3 bases, leaving 15 bases between the germline ends. The CDR3 protein is CASSQQRLSGTDTQYF. For the CDR3, the DNA is TGTGCCAGCAGCCAACAGCGCCTATCTGGTACAGATACGCAGTATTTT.

This clonotype was seen ten or more times. This sequence joins TRBV4-1 and TRBJ2-7; D possibly corresponds to TRBD1 (6 bases). Germline V gives CDR1 MGHRA, CDR2 YSYEKL. The CDR3 is 16 residues long. Trimming took off 0 bases at V and 2 bases at J, with 14 bases between the two ends. The CDR3 reads CASSQDSWTEAYEQYF. In DNA, the CDR3 is TGCGCCAGCAGCCAAGATTCGTGGACAGAAGCCTACGAGCAGTACTTC.

Many counts were recorded for this clonotype. V and J are TRBV3-1 and TRBJ1-5; 8 bases map to TRBD1. Germline-derived CDR1 and CDR2 are LGHDT and YNNKEL (reference sequence). J lost 5 bases, V lost 4 bases, and 4 bases had no gene match. The CDR3 loop spans 14 amino acids. The CDR3 DNA sequence: TGTGCCAGCAGCCTTGACAGGGGTGATCAGCCCCAGCATTTT. Its protein is CASSLDRGDQPQHF.

This clonotype was picked up many times. The genes are TRBV4-1 and TRBJ2-1; a weak D match, TRBD2 (7 bases). This CDR3 contains 14 residues. Germline V gene lookup returns CDR1 MGHRA and CDR2 YSYEKL. V shed 0 bases and J shed 7 bases, with 10 bases lying between them. CDR3 sequence reads: CASSQEQGGNEQFF. For the CDR3, the DNA is TGCGCCAGCAGCCAAGAACAGGGAGGGAATGAGCAGTTCTTC.

This clonotype was observed at least ten times. This chain connects TRBV20-1 to TRBJ2-1; 7 nucleotides align to TRBD1. Trimming took 5 bases from V and 5 from J; bases not matched to a gene: 6. Germline lookup yields CDR1 DFQATT and CDR2 SNEGSKA (reference sequence). This CDR3 has 13 residues. The CDR3: CSAQPGQHNEQFF. CDR3 coding DNA: TGCAGTGCTCAGCCGGGACAGCACAATGAGCAGTTCTTC.

At least ten counts were recorded for this clonotype. The chain has TRBV20-1 and TRBJ2-3, with 9 bases fitting TRBD2. The CDR3 sequence is 15 residues long. Germline loops: CDR1 DFQATT, CDR2 SNEGSKA (reference sequence). The junction had 8 bases not matched to a gene; V was cut back by 6 bases and J by 1 base. CDR3 DNA sequence: TGCAGTGCGAGGCCATCTAGCGGGGGCACAGATACGCAGTATTTT. This sequence encodes CSARPSSGGTDTQYF.

In its sample, this clonotype was seen many times. J is TRBJ2-7 and V is TRBV6-1, with D perhaps TRBD1 (5 bases). The CDR3 covers 14 residues. V was shortened by 5 bases and J by 6 bases, with 17 bases between the two germline ends. Germline values: CDR1 MNHNS, CDR2 SASEGT. Here the CDR3 DNA reads TGTGCCAGCAGTATGGTAGTGAATCAGGGCGAGCAGTACTTC. Translation gives CASSMVVNQGEQYF.

Ten or more counts support this clonotype. The chain links TRBV10-2 to TRBJ2-2; D is unresolved. Germline assignment: CDR1 WSHSY and CDR2 SAAADI. The CDR3 consists of 10 residues. V was shortened by 6 bases and J by 7 bases, with 3 bases between the two germline ends. The CDR3 is CASSVGELFF. The CDR3 coding sequence is TGCGCCAGCAGCGTCGGGGAGCTGTTTTTT.

The rearrangement links TRBV5-1 to TRBJ2-7, with 9 bases matching TRBD2. The J segment lost 1 base and the V segment lost 2 bases, leaving 1 base of the junction unmatched. The germline V gene encodes CDR1 SGHRS and CDR2 YFSETQ. The CDR3 runs 14 residues. The CDR3 sequence: CASSLAGGSYEQYF. The CDR3 nucleotides are TGCGCCAGCAGCTTAGCGGGAGGTTCCTACGAGCAGTACTTC. The complete variable domain, with remaining parts taken from reference TRBV5-1 and TRBJ2-7, reads KAGVTQTPRYLIKTRGQQVTLSCSPISGHRSVSWYQQTPGQGLQFLFEYFSETQRNKGNFPGRFSGRQFSNSRSEMNVSTLELGDSALYLCASSLAGGSYEQYFGPGTRLTVT.

The chain carries TRBV4-2 and TRBJ2-1; 11 nucleotides align to TRBD2. This CDR3 is built from 16 residues. V was clipped by 4 bases and J by 9 bases; unmatched bases: 11. Germline values: CDR1 LGHNA, CDR2 YNFKEQ. CDR3 nucleotides: TGTGCCAGCAGCCCACTAGCGGGAGTAAGTACCGGTGAGCAGTTCTTC. Its translation: CASSPLAGVSTGEQFF.

The table lists this clonotype with many counts. The V and J genes are TRBV28 and TRBJ2-7; D may be TRBD1 (6 bases). Trimming stripped 5 bases from V and 4 bases from J, with 12 bases between. The CDR3 is 13 amino acids. Per germline, CDR1 MDHEN and CDR2 SYDVKM. In DNA form, the CDR3 reads TGTGCCAGCAGTCCGACCGGACAGTACGAGCAGTACTTC. Translation gives CASSPTGQYEQYF.

This clonotype was found many times. The rearrangement joins TRBV20-1 to TRBJ2-7, with D tentatively TRBD2 (6 bases). CDR3 size: 14 residues. Germline CDR1 reads DFQATT; CDR2 reads SNEGSKA (reference sequence). Trimming shortened V by 6 bases and J by 0 bases, and 15 bases separated the two germline ends. The CDR3: CSAADVGGSYEQYF. As DNA, the CDR3 is TGCAGTGCGGCAGACGTCGGGGGCTCCTACGAGCAGTACTTC.

There are many counts of this clonotype. This chain connects TRBV6-4 to TRBJ1-2; D unresolved. Germline V CDR1 and CDR2: MRHNA, SNTAGT. V gave up 0 bases and J gave up 3 bases, with 14 bases separating them. CDR3 length equals 16 residues. The CDR3 protein is CASSDSGKVGYYGYTF. In nucleotides, the CDR3 is TGTGCCAGCAGTGACTCCGGGAAGGTGGGATACTATGGCTACACCTTC.

This clonotype was seen many times. This chain joins TRBV4-1 and TRBJ1-5; D not certain. Between the trimmed V and J ends, which lost 0 bases and 8 bases, there was a span of 11 bases. Germline values: CDR1 MGHRA, CDR2 YSYEKL. CDR3 size: 14 residues. Here the CDR3 reads CASSQEREGEPQHF. The CDR3 DNA reads TGCGCCAGCAGCCAAGAACGGGAGGGAGAGCCCCAGCATTTT.

The rearrangement links TRBV6-9 to TRBJ1-1, with D tentatively TRBD1 (6 bases). This CDR3 has 16 amino acids. V was trimmed by 3 bases and J by 5 bases, leaving 19 bases between them. Germline CDR1 MNHGY, CDR2 SVAAGI. CDR3 region: CASSYIMTGRGTEAFF. In nucleotides, the CDR3 is TGTGCCAGCAGTTACATAATGACAGGCCGGGGGACTGAAGCTTTCTTT.

Of note for this clonotype: The final CDR3 position lacks the conserved phenylalanine or tryptophan, pointing to a likely read error. The chain carries TRBV28 and TRBJ1-2; D ambiguous. CDR1 is MDHEN and CDR2 is SYDVKM in the germline V gene. The CDR3 is 15 residues long. CDR3 amino acids: CASSSGPPVDYGYTL. CDR3 nucleotides: TGTGCCAGTAGTTCGGGTCCCCCCGTGGACTATGGCTACACCCTC.

In this sample, this clonotype turned up a few times. A much larger clone differs by one base, so this may be a read error. The V gene is TRBV7-2, the J gene TRBJ2-5; possibly TRBD2 for D (5 bases). From germline, CDR1 is SGHTA and CDR2 FQGNSA. This CDR3 has 13 residues. The DNA for the CDR3 is TGTGCCAGCAGCTTAAATCGGGAAGAGACCCGGTACTTC. Protein: CASSLNREETRYF.

This clonotype was found a few times. This may come from a read error, since a much larger clone is one base off. This sequence joins TRBV20-1 and TRBJ2-7; 9 positions agree with TRBD2. Per the germline V gene, CDR1 is DFQATT and CDR2 is SNEGSKA (reference sequence). This CDR3 has 15 residues. V gave up 5 bases and J gave up 5 bases; unmatched junction bases: 13. CDR3 loop: CSAAFQISGSDEQYF. The CDR3 bases are TGCAGTGCTGCCTTCCAGATTAGCGGGAGTGACGAGCAGTACTTC.